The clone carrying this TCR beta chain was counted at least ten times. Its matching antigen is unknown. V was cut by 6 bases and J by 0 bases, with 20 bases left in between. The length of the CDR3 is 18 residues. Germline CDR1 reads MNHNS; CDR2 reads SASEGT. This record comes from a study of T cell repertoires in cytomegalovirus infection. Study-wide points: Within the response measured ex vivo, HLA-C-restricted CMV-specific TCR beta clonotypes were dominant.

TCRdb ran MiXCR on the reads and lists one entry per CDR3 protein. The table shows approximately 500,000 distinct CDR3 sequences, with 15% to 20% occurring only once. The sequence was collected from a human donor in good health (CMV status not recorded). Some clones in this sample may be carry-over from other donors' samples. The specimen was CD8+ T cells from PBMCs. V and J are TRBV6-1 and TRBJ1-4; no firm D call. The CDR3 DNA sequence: TGTGCCAGCAGACCCAATAGAAACAGTTACACAACTAATGAAAAACTGTTTTTT. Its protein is CASRPNRNSYTTNEKLFF.